These 14 T cell receptor beta chains came from one sample sequenced in a study of CD8 T cells in ankylosing spondylitis. Findings of the study overall: Characteristic of ankylosing spondylitis blood, it appeared, was a TCR beta motif comprising several highly homologous variants.

TCRdb itself ran the 5' RACE reads through MiXCR, one entry per CDR3 protein. Of around 770,000 distinct CDR3 sequences in the sample, roughly 12% were seen once. Which antigens these TCRs recognize remains unknown. The sequencing input was blood, either unsorted or a sorted T cell fraction (not recorded which). The receptor source for this set is a male donor with ankylosing spondylitis.

This clonotype was counted between two and nine times. The chain employs TRBV4-3 and TRBJ1-2; D gene ambiguous. The CDR3 loop spans 14 amino acids. The germline gives CDR1 LGHNA, CDR2 YSLEER. V lost 0 bases and J lost 8, with 13 bases in between. CDR3 sequence: CASSQDIAVLGYTF. The CDR3 nucleotides read TGCGCCAGCAGCCAAGATATCGCGGTGCTAGGCTACACCTTC.

The chain carries TRBV18 and TRBJ2-7, with D maybe TRBD2 (6 bases). This CDR3 has 14 amino acids. The V gene's germline CDR1 is KGHSH and CDR2 LQKENI. V was trimmed by 2 bases and J by 2 bases, leaving 10 bases between them. CDR3 loop: CASSPWREPYEQYF. DNA of the CDR3: TGTGCCAGCTCACCATGGCGGGAACCCTACGAGCAGTACTTC.

The table lists this clonotype with a few counts. The CDR3 here is CASSYQITGNTIYF. DNA for the CDR3: TGTGCCAGCAGTTACCAAATAACGGGAAACACCATATATTTT. The chain uses TRBV6-5 and TRBJ1-3; D unclear. Germline V gives CDR1 MNHEY, CDR2 SVGAGI. The CDR3 runs to 14 residues. V was shortened by 2 bases and J by 4 bases, with 9 bases between the two germline ends.

In its sample, this clonotype was seen a few times. The rearrangement uses TRBV7-6 and TRBJ2-1, with a weak D call TRBD2 (5 bases). This CDR3 is 14 amino acids long. Germline CDR1 SGHVS, CDR2 FNYEAQ. The germline V and J ends were trimmed by 8 bases and 3 bases, with 14 bases remaining between them. CDR3 loop: CASRGGDYYNEQFF. For the CDR3, the DNA is TGTGCCAGCCGAGGAGGAGACTACTACAATGAGCAGTTCTTC.

This clonotype was found a few times. The chain employs TRBV12-3 or TRBV12-4 and TRBJ2-7; 8 nucleotides agree with TRBD1. CDR3 length equals 14 residues. V dropped 5 bases and J dropped 0; count of bases not matched to a gene: 3. The CDR3 here is CASSTGGSSYEQYF. The CDR3 DNA reads as TGTGCCAGCAGTACAGGGGGTTCCTCCTACGAGCAGTACTTC.

The chain employs TRBV9 and TRBJ2-2, with D unclear. The CDR3 totals 12 residues. Germline loops: CDR1 SGDLS, CDR2 YYNGEE. V shed 2 bases and J shed 8 bases, with 7 bases lying between them. CDR3 amino acids: CASSVQDGELFF. In nucleotides, the CDR3 is TGTGCCAGCAGCGTTCAGGATGGGGAGCTGTTTTTT.

V gene TRBV6-1 combines with J gene TRBJ1-1; D gene ambiguous. Germline V lookup: CDR1 MNHNS, CDR2 SASEGT. CDR3 length equals 8 residues. V was pared by 8 bases and J by 10 bases, with 5 bases between. For the CDR3, the DNA is TGTGCCAGCTATGGAGCTTTCTTT. Protein: CASYGAFF.

The DNA of the CDR3 is TGTGCCAGCAGTTTAAATCAGGGGAGCAATCAGCCCCAGCATTTT. It is translated as CASSLNQGSNQPQHF. The J gene is TRBJ1-5, the V gene TRBV27; weak D call: TRBD1 (6 bases). Germline V lookup: CDR1 MNHEY, CDR2 SMNVEV (reference sequence). The V end lost 2 bases, the J end lost 1 base, and 9 bases lay between the germline ends. The length of the CDR3 is 15 residues.

The sample holds a few counts of this clonotype. V and J are TRBV6-5 and TRBJ2-7, with D tentatively TRBD1 or TRBD2 (6 bases each). The CDR3 contains 15 residues. Germline V gene lookup returns CDR1 MNHEY and CDR2 SVGAGI. V was cut by 5 bases and J by 3 bases, with 17 bases left in between. CDR3 bases: TGTGCCAGCAGTCTACCGGGACTGGGACACTACGAGCAGTACTTC. This translates into CASSLPGLGHYEQYF.

This clonotype was found many times. This chain uses TRBV15 with TRBJ2-1, with TRBD2 identical over 7 bases. The V segment lost 5 bases and the J segment 0 bases; nucleotides outside the gene matches: 19. The CDR3 spans 20 residues. CDR1 is LNHNV, CDR2 YYDKDF, per germline (reference sequence). CDR3 region: CATSPTSRRTRHGSYNEQFF. DNA for the CDR3: TGTGCCACCAGCCCTACCTCCCGGAGGACTAGACATGGCTCCTACAATGAGCAGTTCTTC.

This sequence joins TRBV20-1 and TRBJ2-7; D could derive from TRBD1 or TRBD2 (6 bases each). Deletions cut 0 bases from V and 3 bases from J, with 15 bases between. Germline V CDR1 and CDR2: DFQATT, SNEGSKA (reference sequence). There are 15 residues in the CDR3. CDR3 coding DNA: TGCAGTGCTAGAGATTTGGGGGGCAGTCTCTACGAGCAGTACTTC. This sequence encodes CSARDLGGSLYEQYF.

This clonotype appeared many times. The chain employs TRBV7-6 and TRBJ2-1; 10 bases match TRBD2. Losses at the gene ends were 4 bases for V and 7 bases for J; bases not matched to a gene: 7. Germline CDR1 reads SGHVS; CDR2 reads FNYEAQ. This CDR3 spans 15 amino acids. The CDR3 DNA reads as TGTGCCAGCAGCTCACTAGCGGGAATGCCTAATGAGCAGTTCTTC. Translating it yields CASSSLAGMPNEQFF.

This chain connects TRBV6-5 to TRBJ2-7; 8 nucleotides agree with TRBD1. V gave up 3 bases and J gave up 5 bases; unmatched junction bases: 3. Germline CDR1 reads MNHEY; CDR2 reads SVGAGI. This CDR3 comprises 13 residues. CDR3 nucleotide sequence: TGTGCCAGCAGTTATTTGACAGGGGACGAGCAGTACTTC. Residues: CASSYLTGDEQYF.

CDR3: CASSRDSRDIQYF. DNA of the CDR3: TGCGCCAGCAGCCGGGACAGTCGGGACATTCAGTACTTC. The chain has TRBV4-1 and TRBJ2-4, with 7 bases fitting TRBD1. The germline CDR1 and CDR2 sequences are MGHRA and YSYEKL. The CDR3 totals 13 residues. V shed 4 bases and J 8 bases; nucleotides not matched to a gene: 5.